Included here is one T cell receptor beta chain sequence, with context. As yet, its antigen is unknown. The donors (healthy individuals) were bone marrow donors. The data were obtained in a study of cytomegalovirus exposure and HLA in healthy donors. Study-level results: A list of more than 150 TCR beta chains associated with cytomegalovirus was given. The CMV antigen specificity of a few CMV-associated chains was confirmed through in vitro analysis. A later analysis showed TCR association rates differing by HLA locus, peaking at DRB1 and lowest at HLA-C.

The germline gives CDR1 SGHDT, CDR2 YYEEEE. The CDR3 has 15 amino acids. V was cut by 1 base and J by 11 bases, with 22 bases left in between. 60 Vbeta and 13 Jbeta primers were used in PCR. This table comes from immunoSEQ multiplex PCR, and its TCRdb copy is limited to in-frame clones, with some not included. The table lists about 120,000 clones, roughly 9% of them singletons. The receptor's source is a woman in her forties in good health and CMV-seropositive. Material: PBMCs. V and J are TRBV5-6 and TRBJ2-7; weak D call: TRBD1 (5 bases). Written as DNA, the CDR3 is TGTGCCAGCAGCTTGCGAATCGTAAACAGGCCCCGGGAGTACTTC. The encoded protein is CASSLRIVNRPREYF. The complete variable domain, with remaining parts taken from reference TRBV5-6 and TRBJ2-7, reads DAGVTQSPTHLIKTRGQQVTLRCSPKSGHDTVSWYQQALGQGPQFIFQYYEEEERQRGNFPDRFSGHQFPNYSSELNVNALLLGDSALYLCASSLRIVNRPREYFGPGTRLTVT.